The TCR beta chain under discussion was sequenced for a study of T cells in Graves' hyperthyroidism and ophthalmopathy. This clonotype was seen many times. Amplification of TCR beta CDR3 regions was performed using RNA transcripts as template. The HTBI primer set drove a first-round RT-PCR of the TCR CDR3. TCRdb analysed the multiplex PCR reads with MiXCR anew, one entry per CDR3 protein. Among hundreds of thousands of distinct CDR3 sequences listed, 12% to 15% were seen once. The germline CDR1 and CDR2 sequences are MNHEY and SVGEGT. This CDR3 is 16 amino acids long. Trimming at V came to 4 bases and at J to 4 bases, leaving 12 bases not matched to a gene.

V and J are TRBV6-2 or TRBV6-3 and TRBJ2-7; 8 positions match TRBD2. The sample consisted of blood. The TCR originated in a woman younger than 35 with Graves' hyperthyroidism. As DNA, the CDR3 is TGTGCCAGCAGTTCTCTACTAGCGGCCGATTTATACGAGCAGTACTTC. It translates to CASSSLLAADLYEQYF.